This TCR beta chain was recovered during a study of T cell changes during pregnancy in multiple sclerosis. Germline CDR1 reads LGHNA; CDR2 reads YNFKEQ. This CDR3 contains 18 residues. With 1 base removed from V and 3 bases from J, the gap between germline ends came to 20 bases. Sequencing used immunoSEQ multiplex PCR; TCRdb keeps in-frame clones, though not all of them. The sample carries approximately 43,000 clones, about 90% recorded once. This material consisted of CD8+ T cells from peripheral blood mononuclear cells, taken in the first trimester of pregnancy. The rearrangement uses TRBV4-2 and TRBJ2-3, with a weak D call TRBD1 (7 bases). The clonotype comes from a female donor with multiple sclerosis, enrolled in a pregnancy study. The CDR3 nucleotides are TGTGCCAGCAGCCAAGGCCTCGGGCAGGGGGGTTTGACAGATACGCAGTATTTT. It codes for CASSQGLGQGGLTDTQYF.